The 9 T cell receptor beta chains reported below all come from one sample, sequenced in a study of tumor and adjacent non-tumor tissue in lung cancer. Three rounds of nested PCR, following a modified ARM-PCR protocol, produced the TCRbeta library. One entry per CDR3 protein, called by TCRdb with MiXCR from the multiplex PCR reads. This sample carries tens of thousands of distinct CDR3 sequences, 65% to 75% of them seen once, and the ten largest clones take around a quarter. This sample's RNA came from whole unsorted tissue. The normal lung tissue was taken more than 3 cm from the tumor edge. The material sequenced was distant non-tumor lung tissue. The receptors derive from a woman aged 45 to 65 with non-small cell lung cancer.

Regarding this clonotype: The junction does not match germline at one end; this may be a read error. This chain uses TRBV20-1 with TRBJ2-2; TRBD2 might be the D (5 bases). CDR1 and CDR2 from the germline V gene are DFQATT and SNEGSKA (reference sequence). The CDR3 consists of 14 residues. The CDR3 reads CSARASGNTGELLF. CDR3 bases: TGCAGTGCTAGAGCCTCAGGAAACACCGGGGAGCTGCTTTTT.

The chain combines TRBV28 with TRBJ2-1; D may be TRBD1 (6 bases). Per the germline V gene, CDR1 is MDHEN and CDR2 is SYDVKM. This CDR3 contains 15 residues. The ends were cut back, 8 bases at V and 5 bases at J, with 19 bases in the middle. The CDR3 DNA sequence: TGTGCCAGCCACAAACAGGGCGACGGTAACAATGAGCAGTTCTTC. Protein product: CASHKQGDGNNEQFF. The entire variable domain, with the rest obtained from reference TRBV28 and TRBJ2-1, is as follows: DVKVTQSSRYLVKRTGEKVFLECVQDMDHENMFWYRQDPGLGLRLIYFSYDVKMKEKGDIPEGYSVSREKKERFSLILESASTNQTSMYLCASHKQGDGNNEQFFGPGTRLTVL.

CDR3 in DNA: TGTGGCATTAACGGGGGGCTAGCCTCCTACGAGCAGTACTTC. The encoded protein is CGINGGLASYEQYF. The rearrangement uses TRBV6-1 and TRBJ2-7; D is possibly TRBD2 (7 bases). This CDR3 is 14 amino acids long. The germline gives CDR1 MNHNS, CDR2 SASEGT.

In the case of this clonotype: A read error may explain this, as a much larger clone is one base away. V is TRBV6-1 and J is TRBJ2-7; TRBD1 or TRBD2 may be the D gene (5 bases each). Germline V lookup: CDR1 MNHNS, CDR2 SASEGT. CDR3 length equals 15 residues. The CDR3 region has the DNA TGTGCCACCAGTGAAGGGGTCTGGGGGACCTACGAGCAGTACTTC. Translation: CATSEGVWGTYEQYF.

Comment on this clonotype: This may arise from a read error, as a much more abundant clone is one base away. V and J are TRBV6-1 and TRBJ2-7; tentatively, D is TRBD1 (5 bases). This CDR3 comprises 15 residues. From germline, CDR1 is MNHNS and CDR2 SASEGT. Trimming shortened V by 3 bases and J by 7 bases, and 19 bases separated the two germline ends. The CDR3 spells CASSDRSRHQGEQYF. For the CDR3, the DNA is TGTGCCAGCAGTGACCGTAGCCGGCACCAGGGAGAGCAGTACTTC.

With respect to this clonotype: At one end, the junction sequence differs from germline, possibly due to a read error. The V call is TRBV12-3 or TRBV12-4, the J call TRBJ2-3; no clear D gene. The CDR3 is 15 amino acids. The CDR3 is CAGSLETLSAVTQYF. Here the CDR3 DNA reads TGTGCCGGCAGTTTAGAGACACTAAGCGCAGTTACGCAGTATTTT.

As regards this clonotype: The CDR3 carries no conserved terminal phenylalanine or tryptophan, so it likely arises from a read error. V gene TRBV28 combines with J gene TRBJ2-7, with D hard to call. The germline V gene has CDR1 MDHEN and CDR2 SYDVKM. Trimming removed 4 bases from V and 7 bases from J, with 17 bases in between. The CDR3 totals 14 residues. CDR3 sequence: CASSSGTRAWEQYL. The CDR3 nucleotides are TGTGCCAGCAGTTCCGGAACACGGGCTTGGGAGCAGTACCTC.

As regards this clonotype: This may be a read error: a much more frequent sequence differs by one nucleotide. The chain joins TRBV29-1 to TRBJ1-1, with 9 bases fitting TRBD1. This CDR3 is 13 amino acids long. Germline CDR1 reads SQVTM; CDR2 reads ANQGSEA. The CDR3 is CSARTGANIEAFF. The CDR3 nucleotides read TGCAGCGCTCGGACAGGGGCGAACATTGAAGCTTTCTTT.

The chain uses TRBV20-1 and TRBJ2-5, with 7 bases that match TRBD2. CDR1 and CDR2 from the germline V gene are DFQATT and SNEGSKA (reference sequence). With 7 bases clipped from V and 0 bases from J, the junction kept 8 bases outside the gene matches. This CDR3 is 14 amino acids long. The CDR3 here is CSGPVLAHQETQYF. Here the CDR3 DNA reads TGCAGTGGACCGGTACTAGCGCACCAAGAGACCCAGTACTTC.